Below are 28 T cell receptor beta chains sequenced from a single sample in a study of vaccination and CD4 T cells after COVID-19. With the Oncomine TCR Beta short-read assay, DNA from cultured CD4+ T cells was sequenced. TCRdb reprocessed the PCR reads with MiXCR, giving one entry per CDR3 protein. The sample includes around 19,000 distinct CDR3 sequences, roughly two fifths of them seen just once. No cognate antigen is known for these TCRs. The treatment was: roughly ten-day PBMC culture with coronavirus spike peptide pools or control peptides (ViraFEST assay). Sequenced input: CD4+ T cells from blood, cultured in vitro. These receptors all stem from a human donor who had recovered from COVID-19.

The chain links TRBV29-1 to TRBJ2-3, with TRBD2 as a possible D gene (6 bases). The length of the CDR3 is 13 residues. The germline V and J ends were trimmed by 6 bases and 3 bases, with 13 bases remaining between them. Per the germline V gene, CDR1 is SQVTM and CDR2 is ANQGSEA. As DNA, the CDR3 is TGCAGCGTCGTGGGGGGATGGACAGATACGCAGTATTTT. Protein product: CSVVGGWTDTQYF.

The chain recombines TRBV20-1 with TRBJ2-3; D perhaps matches TRBD2 (5 bases). This CDR3 is 16 amino acids long. The germline V gene encodes CDR1 DFQATT and CDR2 SNEGSKA (reference sequence). The CDR3 DNA sequence: TGCAGCCTCAGTAAACCGGAAGGGAGTTCCGCAGATACGCAGTATTTT. It translates to CSLSKPEGSSADTQYF.

This clonotype has only a few counts. The chain has TRBV5-4 and TRBJ1-6, with TRBD1 matching over 7 bases. The CDR3 length is 16 residues. With V trimmed by 5 bases and J by 9 bases, 14 bases remained unmatched. CDR1 and CDR2 from the germline V gene are SGHNT and YYREEE (reference sequence). Here the CDR3 DNA reads TGTGCCAGCAGGCAATCACAGACAGGGACCGGTTCACCCCTCCACTTT. The encoded protein is CASRQSQTGTGSPLHF.

CDR3: CASSFDRNYEQYF. CDR3 sequence (DNA): TGTGCCAGCAGCTTTGACAGAAATTACGAGCAGTACTTC. J is TRBJ2-7 and V is TRBV5-6, with D maybe TRBD1 (5 bases). The CDR3 loop spans 13 amino acids. Germline V lookup: CDR1 SGHDT, CDR2 YYEEEE. V was shortened by 2 bases and J by 4 bases, with 10 bases between the two germline ends. Full variable domain (remainder filled in from reference TRBV5-6 and TRBJ2-7): DAGVTQSPTHLIKTRGQQVTLRCSPKSGHDTVSWYQQALGQGPQFIFQYYEEEERQRGNFPDRFSGHQFPNYSSELNVNALLLGDSALYLCASSFDRNYEQYFGPGTRLTVT.

The chain is built from TRBV12-3 or TRBV12-4 and TRBJ1-6; D gene uncertain. Trimming left V 5 bases short and J 0 bases short, with 20 bases between. The CDR3 is made up of 19 amino acids. CDR3 in amino acids: CASSPSPRANPSYNSPLHF. Written as DNA, the CDR3 is TGTGCCAGCAGTCCCTCCCCGAGGGCGAATCCCTCCTATAATTCACCCCTCCACTTT.

This chain links TRBV7-2 with TRBJ2-1; 12 bases are shared with TRBD2. CDR1 is SGHTA and CDR2 is FQGNSA in the germline V gene. This CDR3 has 16 residues. The V segment lost 1 base and the J segment 8 bases; nucleotides outside the gene matches: 6. CDR3 region: CASSLVTSGSSHEQFF. In nucleotides, the CDR3 is TGTGCCAGCAGCTTAGTGACTAGCGGGAGCTCCCATGAGCAGTTCTTC.

The chain has TRBV11-2 and TRBJ2-5, with 7 nucleotides matching TRBD1. The length of the CDR3 is 16 residues. Trimming at V came to 4 bases and at J to 1 base, leaving 9 bases not matched to a gene. The germline gives CDR1 SGHAT, CDR2 FQNNGV. DNA of the CDR3: TGTGCCAGCAGCTCAGCGACAGGGCGACCCCAAGAGACCCAGTACTTC. Translation: CASSSATGRPQETQYF. Based on the CDR3 plus reference TRBV11-2 and TRBJ2-5, the full variable domain is EAGVAQSPRYKIIEKRQSVAFWCNPISGHATLYWYQQILGQGPKLLIQFQNNGVVDDSQLPKDRFSAERLKGVDSTLKIQPAKLEDSAVYLCASSSATGRPQETQYFGPGTRLLVL.

The J gene is TRBJ1-2, the V gene TRBV28; 12 bases line up with TRBD1. The CDR3 is made up of 16 amino acids. V lost 7 bases, J lost 1 base, and 7 bases stayed unmatched. Germline V gene lookup returns CDR1 MDHEN and CDR2 SYDVKM. The CDR3 DNA is TGTGCCAGCAAAACCGGGACAGGGGGCCTTAACTATGGCTACACCTTC. It encodes CASKTGTGGLNYGYTF.

The V and J genes are TRBV20-1 and TRBJ2-7; 10 bases match TRBD2. The CDR3 covers 14 residues. CDR1 is DFQATT and CDR2 is SNEGSKA in the germline V gene (reference sequence). The V and J ends lost 6 bases and 8 bases, in that order; junction bases with no gene match: 13. CDR3 sequence (DNA): TGCAGTGCCCCCCCCATAGCGGGGGGAGCGAAGCAGTACTTC. Translation: CSAPPIAGGAKQYF.

The chain combines TRBV6-5 with TRBJ2-2; D unresolved. The germline CDR1 and CDR2 sequences are MNHEY and SVGAGI. This CDR3 has 14 amino acids. The germline V and J ends were trimmed by 3 bases and 2 bases, with 7 bases remaining between them. In nucleotides, the CDR3 is TGTGCCAGCAGTTATCATGTCAACACCGGGGAGCTGTTTTTT. Encoded protein: CASSYHVNTGELFF.

The rearrangement joins TRBV20-1 to TRBJ2-7; 7 bases fit TRBD1. Germline lookup yields CDR1 DFQATT and CDR2 SNEGSKA (reference sequence). The V gene end was trimmed by 2 bases and the J gene end by 3 bases; junction bases not matched to a gene: 7. This CDR3 comprises 14 residues. CDR3 in DNA: TGCAGTGCTAGAATAACCGGGACAGTCTACGAGCAGTACTTC. Its protein is CSARITGTVYEQYF.

This clonotype turned up a few times. The chain's CDR3 is CASSLSLGRPMDYEQYF. The DNA of the CDR3 is TGTGCCAGCAGCTTATCACTGGGCAGGCCTATGGACTACGAGCAGTACTTC. This chain joins TRBV7-9 and TRBJ2-7, with D unclear. Germline assignment: CDR1 SEHNR and CDR2 FQNEAQ (reference sequence). V lost 2 bases and J 3 bases, leaving 20 bases between the germline ends. This CDR3 spans 17 amino acids.

The CDR3 DNA is TGTGCCAGCAGCTCGGGACCAGGGGGCGGGATAAACACCGGGGAGCTGTTTTTT. It translates to CASSSGPGGGINTGELFF. The chain links TRBV5-4 to TRBJ2-2, with 8 bases matching TRBD1. J lost 2 bases, V lost 3 bases, and 12 bases had no gene match. This CDR3 has 18 residues. Looked up from germline, CDR1 is SGHNT and CDR2 is YYREEE (reference sequence).

J is TRBJ1-2 and V is TRBV28; TRBD1 matches at 7 bases. CDR1 is MDHEN and CDR2 is SYDVKM in the germline V gene. Germline trimming cut 7 bases from V and 7 bases from J; bases unmatched to any gene: 6. The CDR3 totals 12 residues. The CDR3 nucleotides are TGTGCCAGCAAAACAGGGGTGGGTGGCTACACCTTC. Its translation: CASKTGVGGYTF.

The J gene is TRBJ2-2, the V gene TRBV11-2; TRBD2 aligns across 7 bases. Germline-derived CDR1 and CDR2 are SGHAT and FQNNGV. This CDR3 has 14 residues. With V trimmed by 8 bases and J by 5 bases, 8 bases remained unmatched. CDR3 protein: CASGGGAETGELFF. CDR3 coding DNA: TGTGCCAGCGGGGGAGGGGCAGAGACCGGGGAGCTGTTTTTT.

This clonotype was detected a few times. The rearrangement uses TRBV20-1 and TRBJ1-1; D perhaps matches TRBD1 (6 bases). Deletions cut 2 bases from V and 4 bases from J, with 23 bases between. The CDR3 contains 17 residues. In germline, CDR1 is DFQATT, CDR2 SNEGSKA (reference sequence). Written as DNA, the CDR3 is TGCAGTGCTAGACCCCTAAGGGGTGGGAGGGGGATCACTGAAGCTTTCTTT. The encoded protein is CSARPLRGGRGITEAFF.

The rearrangement uses TRBV24-1 and TRBJ1-1; 8 bases align to TRBD1. The V and J ends lost 3 bases and 10 bases, in that order; junction bases with no gene match: 9. Germline lookup yields CDR1 KGHDR and CDR2 SFDVKD. The CDR3 length is 14 residues. CDR3 sequence reads: CATSDPGQGAGAFF. CDR3 coding DNA: TGTGCCACCAGTGATCCTGGACAGGGTGCTGGAGCTTTCTTT.

V gene TRBV6-2 or TRBV6-3 combines with J gene TRBJ2-7; D may be TRBD2 (7 bases). V was trimmed by 6 bases and J by 1 base, leaving 13 bases between them. The CDR3 length is 14 residues. The germline V gene encodes CDR1 MNHEY and CDR2 SVGEGT. The CDR3 sequence is CASRKGGLSYEQYF. DNA for the CDR3: TGTGCCAGCAGAAAGGGGGGGCTATCCTACGAGCAGTACTTC.

A few counts support this clonotype. The V call is TRBV28, the J call TRBJ1-2; 8 bases fit TRBD1. Germline CDR1 is MDHEN and CDR2 is SYDVKM. This CDR3 has 17 residues. Losses at the gene ends were 6 bases for V and 1 base for J; bases not matched to a gene: 13. CDR3 nucleotides: TGTGCCAGCAGGCCCCCCAGGGGGCTAAACCGTAACTATGGCTACACCTTC. Its translation: CASRPPRGLNRNYGYTF.

V gene TRBV28 combines with J gene TRBJ1-1; weak D call: TRBD1 (6 bases). CDR1 and CDR2 (germline): MDHEN, SYDVKM. This CDR3 region has 15 residues. Between the trimmed V and J ends, which lost 7 bases and 0 bases, there was a span of 15 bases. The CDR3 DNA is TGTGCCAGCAAAGACATGGGACAAATGAACACTGAAGCTTTCTTT. Translated, it gives CASKDMGQMNTEAFF.

The count of this clonotype is one. This chain links TRBV7-8 with TRBJ2-3, with D perhaps assigned TRBD1 or TRBD2 (5 bases each). Germline CDR1 SGHVS, CDR2 FQNEAQ. Trimming took off 2 bases at V and 0 bases at J, with 15 bases between the two ends. The CDR3 is 17 residues long. This CDR3 reads CASSLRRAGLSTDTQYF. The CDR3, as DNA: TGTGCCAGCAGCTTACGGCGGGCAGGGCTTAGCACAGATACGCAGTATTTT.

This sequence joins TRBV20-1 and TRBJ2-5, with 9 bases aligning to TRBD2. Germline loops: CDR1 DFQATT, CDR2 SNEGSKA (reference sequence). With 3 bases clipped from V and 6 bases from J, the junction kept 5 bases outside the gene matches. This CDR3 has 13 amino acids. The CDR3 nucleotides read TGCAGTGCTAGGATCCTAGCGGGAAAGACCCAGTACTTC. As protein: CSARILAGKTQYF.

The chain combines TRBV2 with TRBJ1-5, with TRBD1 identical over 7 bases. V was clipped by 5 bases and J by 7 bases; unmatched bases: 5. Germline V CDR1 and CDR2: SNHLY, FYNNEI. The CDR3 loop spans 13 amino acids. The CDR3 nucleotides read TGTGCCAGCAGTCTTACAGGGGAACAGCCCCAGCATTTT. It translates to CASSLTGEQPQHF.

The chain is built from TRBV2 and TRBJ2-3; D is possibly TRBD1 or TRBD2 (5 bases each). This CDR3 has 14 amino acids. Per germline, CDR1 SNHLY and CDR2 FYNNEI. The V and J ends lost 7 bases and 1 base respectively, with 12 bases between them. This chain's CDR3 is CASTPVGGTDTQYF. CDR3 in DNA: TGTGCCAGCACTCCTGTGGGGGGCACAGATACGCAGTATTTT.

This clonotype appeared a few times. The chain links TRBV5-1 to TRBJ1-5; 9 bases agree with TRBD1. Germline V gene data show CDR1 as SGHRS and CDR2 as YFSETQ. The CDR3 extends over 14 amino acids. The ends lost 4 bases at V and 5 bases at J; junction bases unmatched: 4. The CDR3 is CASSDGTGYQPQHF. The CDR3, as DNA: TGCGCCAGCAGCGACGGGACAGGGTATCAGCCCCAGCATTTT.

In this sample, this clonotype turned up a few times. The chain uses TRBV6-1 and TRBJ1-5; D might be TRBD1 (5 bases). This CDR3 region has 15 residues. The germline V gene has CDR1 MNHNS and CDR2 SASEGT. Trimming removed 6 bases at V and 4 bases at J, with 16 bases between. CDR3 amino acids: CASRGRDRLNQPQHF. CDR3 DNA sequence: TGTGCCAGCAGAGGTAGGGACCGACTGAATCAGCCCCAGCATTTT.

Regarding this clonotype: A read error may produce the germline difference seen at one junction end. The chain combines TRBV20-1 with TRBJ1-5, with no clear D. The CDR3 is made up of 15 amino acids. The germline gives CDR1 DFQATT, CDR2 SNEGSKA (reference sequence). The CDR3 is CSAGESARPAQPQHF. Written as DNA, the CDR3 is TGCAGTGCTGGAGAAAGCGCGCGCCCGGCTCAGCCCCAGCATTTT.

This clonotype was counted only a few times. The chain combines TRBV27 with TRBJ1-2; D is possibly TRBD1 (6 bases). CDR1 is MNHEY and CDR2 is SMNVEV in the germline V gene (reference sequence). The CDR3 extends over 18 amino acids. The ends were cut back, 5 bases at V and 4 bases at J, with 26 bases in the middle. CDR3 coding DNA: TGTGCCAGCAGTCGAATACCCAGGGGCGAAGAAAATAGCTATGGCTACACCTTC. The encoded protein is CASSRIPRGEENSYGYTF.